Sequencing of this TCR beta chain was carried out in a study of OX40 agonist ivuxolimab in advanced cancers. Germline CDR1 is SGHTA and CDR2 is FQGNSA. CDR3 length: 15 residues. Trimming removed 5 bases from V and 5 bases from J, with 16 bases in between. Assay: immunoSEQ multiplex PCR; the TCRdb copy retains only in-frame clones and omits some. The repertoire has about 70,000 clones, more than 75% of them found once; the top ten carry around 1.9%. The chain links TRBV7-2 to TRBJ2-1; D remains unclear. The input for sequencing was CD4+ or CD8+ T cells sorted from blood, taken in a trial of the OX40 agonist ivuxolimab. This receptor was taken from an adult with an advanced solid tumor such as melanoma, head and neck, liver or kidney cancer. The CDR3, as DNA: TGTGCCAGCAGCGTAAGCTCATTAAGGGACAATGAGCAGTTCTTC. It specifies CASSVSSLRDNEQFF.